The rows below give T cell receptor beta chains drawn from one sample of a study of regulatory T cells in long-lasting Graves disease. MiXCR was run by TCRdb on the multiplex PCR reads, yielding one entry per CDR3 protein. The sample comprises under 700,000 distinct CDR3 sequences, about 16% of which are singletons, and 25% rests with the top ten. This sample also belongs to another study, concerning T cells in Graves' hyperthyroidism and ophthalmopathy.

The sample here was peripheral blood mononuclear cells (PBMCs), taken at new diagnosis, from a patient treated with antithyroid drugs. Receptors originate from a woman aged 35-60 years with Graves disease. The CDR3 runs from the conserved cysteine through the conserved F or W. A D gene is named only where the DNA matches it firmly. Clone size is stated in some rows and not others, as once, few, many or a class when expanded.

j_gene: TRBJ1-1; v_gene: TRBV5-5; abundance: many; d_gene: .; CDR3aa: CASSLPTMNTEAFF; CDR3nt: TGTGCCAGCAGCCTTCCAACAATGAACACTGAAGCTTTCTTT
j_gene: TRBJ1-3; v_gene: TRBV20-1; abundance: few; d_gene: .; CDR3aa: CSARDQGRRLGNTIYF; CDR3nt: TGCAGTGCTAGAGATCAAGGGAGGAGGCTTGGAAACACCATATATTTT
j_gene: TRBJ1-2; v_gene: TRBV28; abundance: many; d_gene: .; CDR3aa: CASRRTGMDYGYTF; CDR3nt: TGTGCCAGCAGGCGAACAGGGATGGACTATGGCTACACCTTC
j_gene: TRBJ1-4; v_gene: TRBV30; abundance: .; d_gene: TRBD1; CDR3aa: CAWSVTRGQNEKLFF; CDR3nt: TGTGCCTGGAGTGTGACCAGGGGGCAGAATGAAAAACTGTTTTTT
j_gene: TRBJ2-7; v_gene: TRBV20-1; abundance: many; d_gene: .; CDR3aa: CSASWDPPYEQYF; CDR3nt: TGCAGTGCTAGTTGGGATCCACCCTACGAGCAGTACTTC
j_gene: TRBJ2-3; v_gene: TRBV3-1; abundance: few; d_gene: .; CDR3aa: CASSQGFTGSTDTQYF; CDR3nt: TGTGCCAGCAGCCAAGGGTTCACGGGTAGCACAGATACGCAGTATTTT
j_gene: TRBJ2-2; v_gene: TRBV19; abundance: many; d_gene: .; CDR3aa: CASSIPPDRSPNTGELFF; CDR3nt: TGTGCCAGTAGTATACCTCCGGACCGAAGTCCGAACACCGGGGAGCTGTTTTTT
j_gene: TRBJ1-2; v_gene: TRBV6-1; abundance: many; d_gene: .; CDR3aa: CACGQLQTYGYTF; CDR3nt: TGTGCCTGCGGACAGCTACAAACATATGGCTACACCTTC
j_gene: TRBJ2-1; v_gene: TRBV2; abundance: .; d_gene: .; CDR3aa: CASSQRGAEQFF; CDR3nt: TGTGCCAGCAGCCAGAGGGGGGCTGAGCAGTTCTTC
j_gene: TRBJ1-2; v_gene: TRBV28; abundance: many; d_gene: .; CDR3aa: CASSLGEEGYTF; CDR3nt: TGTGCCAGCAGTTTAGGAGAAGAAGGCTACACCTTC
j_gene: TRBJ2-5; v_gene: TRBV4-1; abundance: few; d_gene: .; CDR3aa: CASSQDGAGPETQYF; CDR3nt: TGCGCCAGCAGCCAAGATGGGGCAGGGCCGGAGACCCAGTACTTC
j_gene: TRBJ1-3; v_gene: TRBV6-9; abundance: few; d_gene: .; CDR3aa: CASSLGGLQAGNTIYF; CDR3nt: TGTGCCAGCAGTTTGGGGGGCCTACAGGCTGGAAACACCATATATTTT
j_gene: TRBJ2-7; v_gene: TRBV4-1; abundance: .; d_gene: .; CDR3aa: CASSLQGGTAEGYEQYF; CDR3nt: TGCGCCAGCAGCCTCCAAGGAGGGACAGCCGAGGGCTACGAGCAGTACTTC
j_gene: TRBJ1-6; v_gene: TRBV9; abundance: few; d_gene: .; CDR3aa: CASSVGQFNSPLHF; CDR3nt: TGTGCCAGCAGCGTCGGACAGTTTAATTCACCCCTCCACTTT
j_gene: TRBJ2-4; v_gene: TRBV7-9; abundance: .; d_gene: .; CDR3aa: CASSDIGAEAKNIQYF; CDR3nt: TGTGCCAGCAGCGACATTGGGGCTGAGGCCAAAAACATTCAGTACTTC